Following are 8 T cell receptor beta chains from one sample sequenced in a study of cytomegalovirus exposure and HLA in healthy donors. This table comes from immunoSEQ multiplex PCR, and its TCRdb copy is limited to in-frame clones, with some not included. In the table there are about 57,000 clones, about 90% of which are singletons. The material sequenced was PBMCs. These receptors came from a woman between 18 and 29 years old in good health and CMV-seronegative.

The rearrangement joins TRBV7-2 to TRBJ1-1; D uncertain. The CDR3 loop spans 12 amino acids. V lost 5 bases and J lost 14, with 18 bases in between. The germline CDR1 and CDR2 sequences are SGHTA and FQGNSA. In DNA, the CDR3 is TGTGCCAGCAGCCAAGCCCCTCCCAGGTGCTTCTTT. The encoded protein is CASSQAPPRCFF. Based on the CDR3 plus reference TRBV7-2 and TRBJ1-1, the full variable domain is GAGVSQSPSNKVTEKGKDVELRCDPISGHTALYWYRQSLGQGLEFLIYFQGNSAPDKSGLPSDRFSAERTGGSVSTLTIQRTQQEDSAVYLCASSQAPPRCFFGQGTRLTVV.

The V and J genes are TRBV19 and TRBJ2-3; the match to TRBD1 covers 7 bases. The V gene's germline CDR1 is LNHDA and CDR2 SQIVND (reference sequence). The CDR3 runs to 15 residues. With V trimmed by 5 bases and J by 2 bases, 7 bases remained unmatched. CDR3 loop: CASSGETGYTDTQYF. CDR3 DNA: TGTGCCAGTAGTGGGGAGACAGGGTACACAGATACGCAGTATTTT. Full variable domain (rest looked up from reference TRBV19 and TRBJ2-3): DGGITQSPKYLFRKEGQNVTLSCEQNLNHDAMYWYRQDPGQGLRLIYYSQIVNDFQKGDIAEGYSVSREKKESFPLTVTSAQKNPTAFYLCASSGETGYTDTQYFGPGTRLTVL.

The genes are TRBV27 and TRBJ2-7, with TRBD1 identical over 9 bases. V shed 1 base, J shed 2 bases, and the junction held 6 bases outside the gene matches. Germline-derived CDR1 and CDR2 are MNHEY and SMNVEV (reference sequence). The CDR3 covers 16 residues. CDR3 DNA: TGTGCCAGCAGTTTATTTGGGACAGGGACCCCCTACGAGCAGTACTTC. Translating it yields CASSLFGTGTPYEQYF.

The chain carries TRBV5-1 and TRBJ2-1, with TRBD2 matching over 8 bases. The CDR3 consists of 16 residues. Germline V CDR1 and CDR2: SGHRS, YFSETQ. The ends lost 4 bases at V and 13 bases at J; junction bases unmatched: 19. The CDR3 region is CASSRGGLVGEADQFF. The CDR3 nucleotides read TGCGCCAGCAGCCGGGGGGGACTAGTGGGAGAGGCGGACCAGTTCTTC.

CDR3 loop: CASIPVRVPSYEQYF. The CDR3 DNA follows: TGTGCCAGCATCCCAGTCCGGGTCCCATCCTACGAGCAGTACTTC. The rearrangement links TRBV7-6 to TRBJ2-7; the D is unclear. Germline values: CDR1 SGHVS, CDR2 FNYEAQ. The germline V and J ends were trimmed by 7 bases and 1 base, with 17 bases remaining between them. There are 15 residues in the CDR3.

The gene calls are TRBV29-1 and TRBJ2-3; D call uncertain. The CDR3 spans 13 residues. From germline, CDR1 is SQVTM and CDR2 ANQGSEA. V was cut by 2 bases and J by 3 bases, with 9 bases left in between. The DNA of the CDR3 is TGCAGCGTTGAAACACGTCCGACAGATACGCAGTATTTT. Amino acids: CSVETRPTDTQYF.

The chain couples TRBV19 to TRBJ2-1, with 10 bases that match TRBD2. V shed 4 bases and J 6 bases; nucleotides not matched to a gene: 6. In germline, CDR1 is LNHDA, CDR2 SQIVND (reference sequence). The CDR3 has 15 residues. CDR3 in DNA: TGTGCCAGTAGTACTCTAGCGGGAGATCCCAATGAGCAGTTCTTC. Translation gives CASSTLAGDPNEQFF.

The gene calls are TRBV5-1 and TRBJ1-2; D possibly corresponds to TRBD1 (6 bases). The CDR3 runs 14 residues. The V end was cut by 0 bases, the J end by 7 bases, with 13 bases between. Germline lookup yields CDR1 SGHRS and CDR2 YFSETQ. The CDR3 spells CASSLDSGDAGYTF. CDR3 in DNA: TGCGCCAGCAGCTTGGATTCAGGGGATGCTGGCTACACCTTC.